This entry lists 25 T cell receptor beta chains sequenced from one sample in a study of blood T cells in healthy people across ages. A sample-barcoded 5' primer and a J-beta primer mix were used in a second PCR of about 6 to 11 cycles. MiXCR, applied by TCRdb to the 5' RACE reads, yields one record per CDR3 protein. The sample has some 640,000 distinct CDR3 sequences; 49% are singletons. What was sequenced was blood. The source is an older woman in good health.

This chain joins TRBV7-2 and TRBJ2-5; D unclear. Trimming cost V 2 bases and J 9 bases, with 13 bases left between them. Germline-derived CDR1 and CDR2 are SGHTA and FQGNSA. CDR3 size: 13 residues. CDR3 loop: CASSLNWNQPQYF. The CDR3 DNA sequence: TGTGCCAGCAGCTTAAACTGGAATCAGCCCCAGTACTTC.

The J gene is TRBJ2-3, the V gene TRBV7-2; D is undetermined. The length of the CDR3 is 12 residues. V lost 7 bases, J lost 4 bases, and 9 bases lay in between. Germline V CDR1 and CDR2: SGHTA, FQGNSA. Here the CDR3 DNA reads TGTGCCAGCAAAACGGGCGCAGATACGCAGTATTTT. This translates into CASKTGADTQYF.

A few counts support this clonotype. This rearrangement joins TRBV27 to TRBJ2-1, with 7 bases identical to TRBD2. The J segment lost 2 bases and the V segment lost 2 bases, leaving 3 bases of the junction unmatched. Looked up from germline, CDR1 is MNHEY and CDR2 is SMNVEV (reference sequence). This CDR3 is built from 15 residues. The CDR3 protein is CASSLGAGAYNEQFF. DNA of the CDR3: TGTGCCAGCAGTTTAGGGGCGGGAGCCTACAATGAGCAGTTCTTC.

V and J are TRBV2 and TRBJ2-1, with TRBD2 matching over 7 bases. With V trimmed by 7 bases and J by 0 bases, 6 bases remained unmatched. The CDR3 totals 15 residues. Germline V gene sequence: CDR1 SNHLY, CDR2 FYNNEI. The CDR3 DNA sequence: TGTGCCAGCACATGGCGGGAGTCCTCCTACAATGAGCAGTTCTTC. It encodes CASTWRESSYNEQFF.

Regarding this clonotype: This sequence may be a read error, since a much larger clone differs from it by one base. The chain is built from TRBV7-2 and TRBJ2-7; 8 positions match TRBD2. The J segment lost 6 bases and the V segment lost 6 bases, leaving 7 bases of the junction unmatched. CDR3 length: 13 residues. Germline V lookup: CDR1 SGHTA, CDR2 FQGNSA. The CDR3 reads CASRSGSTAEQYF. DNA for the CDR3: TGTGCCAGCAGAAGCGGGAGTACGGCCGAGCAGTACTTC.

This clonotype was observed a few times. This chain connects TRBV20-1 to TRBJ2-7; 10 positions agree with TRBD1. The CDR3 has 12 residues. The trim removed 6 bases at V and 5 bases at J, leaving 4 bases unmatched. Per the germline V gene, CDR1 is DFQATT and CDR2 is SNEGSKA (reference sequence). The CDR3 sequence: CSAGTGVDEQYF. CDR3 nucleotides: TGCAGTGCCGGGACAGGGGTGGACGAGCAGTACTTC.

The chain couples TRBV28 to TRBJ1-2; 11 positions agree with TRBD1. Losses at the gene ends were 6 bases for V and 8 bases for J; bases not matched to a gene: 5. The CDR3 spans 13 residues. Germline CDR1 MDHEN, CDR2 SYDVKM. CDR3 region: CASRPGQGEGYTF. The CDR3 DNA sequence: TGTGCCAGCAGGCCGGGACAGGGGGAGGGCTACACCTTC.

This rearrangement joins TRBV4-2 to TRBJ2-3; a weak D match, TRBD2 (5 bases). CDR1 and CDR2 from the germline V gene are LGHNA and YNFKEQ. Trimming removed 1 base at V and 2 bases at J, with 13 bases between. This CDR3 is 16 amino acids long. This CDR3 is CASSQVSRGFTDTQYF. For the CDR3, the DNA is TGTGCCAGCAGCCAAGTGTCTCGGGGTTTCACAGATACGCAGTATTTT.

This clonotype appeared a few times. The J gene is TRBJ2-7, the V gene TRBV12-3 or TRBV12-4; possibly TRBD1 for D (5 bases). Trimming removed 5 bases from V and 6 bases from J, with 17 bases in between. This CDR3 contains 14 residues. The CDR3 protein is CASSLGVFRGEQYF. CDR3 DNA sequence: TGTGCCAGCAGTCTAGGAGTTTTTAGGGGCGAGCAGTACTTC.

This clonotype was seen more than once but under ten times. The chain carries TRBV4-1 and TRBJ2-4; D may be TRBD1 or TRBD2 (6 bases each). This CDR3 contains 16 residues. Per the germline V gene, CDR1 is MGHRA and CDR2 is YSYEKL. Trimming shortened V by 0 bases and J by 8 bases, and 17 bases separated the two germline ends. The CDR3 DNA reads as TGCGCCAGCAGCCAAGAGGGGACATCGTGGGGGGACATTCAGTACTTC. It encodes CASSQEGTSWGDIQYF.

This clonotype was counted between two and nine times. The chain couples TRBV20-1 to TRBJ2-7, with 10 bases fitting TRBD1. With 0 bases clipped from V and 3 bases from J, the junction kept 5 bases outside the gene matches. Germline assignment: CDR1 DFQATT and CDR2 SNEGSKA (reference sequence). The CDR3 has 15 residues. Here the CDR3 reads CSARDVGDRGYEQYF. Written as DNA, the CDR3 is TGCAGTGCTAGAGATGTTGGGGACAGGGGCTACGAGCAGTACTTC.

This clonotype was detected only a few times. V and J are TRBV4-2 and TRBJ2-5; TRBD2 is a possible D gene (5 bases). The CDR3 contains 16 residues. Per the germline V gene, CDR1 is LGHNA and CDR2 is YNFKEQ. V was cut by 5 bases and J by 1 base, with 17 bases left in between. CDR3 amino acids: CASSVGVAPSQETQYF. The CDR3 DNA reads TGTGCCAGCAGCGTCGGGGTAGCGCCTTCCCAAGAGACCCAGTACTTC.

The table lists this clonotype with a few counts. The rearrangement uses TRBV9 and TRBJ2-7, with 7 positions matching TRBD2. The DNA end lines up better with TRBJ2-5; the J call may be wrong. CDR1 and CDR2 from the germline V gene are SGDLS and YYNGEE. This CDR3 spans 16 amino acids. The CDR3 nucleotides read TGTGCCAGCAGCGTAGTTCCTAGCGGAGCCCGGGAGACCCAGTACTTC. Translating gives CASSVVPSGARETQYF.

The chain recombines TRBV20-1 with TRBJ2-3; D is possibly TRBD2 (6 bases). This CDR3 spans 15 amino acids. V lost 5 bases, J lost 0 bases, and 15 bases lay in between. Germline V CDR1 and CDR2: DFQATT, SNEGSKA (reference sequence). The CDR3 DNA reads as TGCAGTGCTCCAAATCTAGCGCGAAGCACAGATACGCAGTATTTT. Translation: CSAPNLARSTDTQYF.

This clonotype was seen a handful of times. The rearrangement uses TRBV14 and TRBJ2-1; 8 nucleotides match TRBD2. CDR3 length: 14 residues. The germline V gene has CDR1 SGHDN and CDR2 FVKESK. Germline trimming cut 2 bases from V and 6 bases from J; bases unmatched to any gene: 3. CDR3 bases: TGTGCCAGCAGCCAAACTAGCGGCCTCAATGAGCAGTTCTTC. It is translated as CASSQTSGLNEQFF.

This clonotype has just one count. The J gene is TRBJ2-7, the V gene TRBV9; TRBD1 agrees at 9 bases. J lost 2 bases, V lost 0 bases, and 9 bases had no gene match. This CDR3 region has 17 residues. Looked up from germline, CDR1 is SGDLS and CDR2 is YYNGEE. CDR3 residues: CASSVVPGTGSTYEQYF. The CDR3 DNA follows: TGTGCCAGCAGCGTAGTACCAGGGACAGGGAGTACCTACGAGCAGTACTTC.

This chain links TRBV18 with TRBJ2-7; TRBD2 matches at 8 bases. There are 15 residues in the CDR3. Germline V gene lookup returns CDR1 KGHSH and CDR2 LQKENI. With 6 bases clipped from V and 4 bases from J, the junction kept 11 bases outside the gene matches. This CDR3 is CASSFGASGLYEQYF. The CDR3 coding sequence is TGTGCCAGCTCTTTTGGGGCTAGCGGGTTATACGAGCAGTACTTC.

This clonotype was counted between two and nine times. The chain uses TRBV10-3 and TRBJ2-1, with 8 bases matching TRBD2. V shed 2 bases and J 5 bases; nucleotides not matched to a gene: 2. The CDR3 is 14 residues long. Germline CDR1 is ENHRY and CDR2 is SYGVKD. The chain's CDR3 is CAISEGLANNEQFF. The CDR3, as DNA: TGTGCCATCAGTGAGGGACTAGCCAACAATGAGCAGTTCTTC.

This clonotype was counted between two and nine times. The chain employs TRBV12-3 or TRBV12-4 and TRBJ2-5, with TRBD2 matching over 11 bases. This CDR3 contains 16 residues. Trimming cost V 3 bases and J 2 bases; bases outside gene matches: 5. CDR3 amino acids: CASSFWASGRQETQYF. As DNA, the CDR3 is TGTGCCAGCAGTTTTTGGGCTAGCGGGAGGCAAGAGACCCAGTACTTC.

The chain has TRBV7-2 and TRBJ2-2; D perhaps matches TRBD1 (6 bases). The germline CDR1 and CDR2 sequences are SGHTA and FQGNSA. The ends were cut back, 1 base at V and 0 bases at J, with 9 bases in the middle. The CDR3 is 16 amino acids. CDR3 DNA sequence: TGTGCCAGCAGCTTAGTTGGGGGCACGAACACCGGGGAGCTGTTTTTT. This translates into CASSLVGGTNTGELFF.

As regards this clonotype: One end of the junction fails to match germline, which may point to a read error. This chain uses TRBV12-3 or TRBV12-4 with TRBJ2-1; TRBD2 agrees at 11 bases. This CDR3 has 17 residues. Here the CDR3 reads CACSLAPGTSGYNEQFF. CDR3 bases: TGTGCCTGCAGTTTAGCGCCCGGGACTAGCGGCTACAATGAGCAGTTCTTC.

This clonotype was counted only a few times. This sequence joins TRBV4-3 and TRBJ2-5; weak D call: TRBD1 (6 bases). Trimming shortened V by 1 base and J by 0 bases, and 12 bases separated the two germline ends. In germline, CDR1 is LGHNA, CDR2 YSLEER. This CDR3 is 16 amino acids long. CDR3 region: CASSQGVTGYQETQYF. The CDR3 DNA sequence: TGCGCCAGCAGCCAAGGGGTAACAGGGTACCAAGAGACCCAGTACTTC.

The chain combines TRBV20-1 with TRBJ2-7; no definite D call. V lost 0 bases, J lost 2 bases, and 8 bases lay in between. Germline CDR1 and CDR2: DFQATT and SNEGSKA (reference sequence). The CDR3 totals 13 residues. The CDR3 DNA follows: TGCAGTGCTAGAGACGCAGGTACCTACGAGCAGTACTTC. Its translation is CSARDAGTYEQYF.

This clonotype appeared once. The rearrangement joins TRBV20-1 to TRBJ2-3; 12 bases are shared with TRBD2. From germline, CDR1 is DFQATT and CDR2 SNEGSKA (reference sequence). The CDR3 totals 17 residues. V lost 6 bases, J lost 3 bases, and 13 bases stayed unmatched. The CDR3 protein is CSAVDLAGGPWTDTQYF. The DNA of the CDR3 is TGCAGTGCCGTAGACCTAGCGGGAGGGCCATGGACAGATACGCAGTATTTT.

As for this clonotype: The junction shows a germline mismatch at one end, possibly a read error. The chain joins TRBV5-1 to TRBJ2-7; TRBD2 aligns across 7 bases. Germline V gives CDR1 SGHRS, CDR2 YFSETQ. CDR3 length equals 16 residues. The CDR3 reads CASSLVPGGSPYGQYF. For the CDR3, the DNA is TGCGCCAGCAGCTTGGTCCCCGGCGGGAGTCCCTACGGGCAGTACTTC.